The rows below give T cell receptor beta chains drawn from one sample of a study of graft-versus-host responses after intestinal transplantation. These TCRs are of unknown antigen specificity. Assay used: immunoSEQ multiplex PCR; TCRdb lists only in-frame clones, some missing. The table has 60,000 to 90,000 clones, 90% seen once. Sequences were derived from unstimulated CD8+ T cells sorted from spleen or lymph node cells, sampled before intestinal transplant. These receptors were obtained from a human donor who received an intestinal transplant. Each CDR3 is given with its conserved first and last residue. The D gene is left open where the match is weak. Size values are once, few and many counts, or a class for expanded clones, and some rows have none.

J | size | V | D | CDR3 | DNA
TRBJ2-7 | - | TRBV5-6 | TRBD1 | CASSFVGTGDLPSYEQYF | TGTGCCAGCAGCTTTGTCGGGACAGGGGACCTTCCCTCCTACGAGCAGTACTTC
TRBJ2-7 | - | TRBV5-4 | TRBD2 | CASSLGLAGSYEQYF | TGTGCCAGCAGCTTGGGACTAGCGGGGTCCTACGAGCAGTACTTC
TRBJ1-1 | few | TRBV6-5 | - | CASSYSGMNTEAFF | TGTGCCAGCAGCTACTCCGGGATGAACACTGAAGCTTTCTTT
TRBJ2-5 | once | TRBV5-6 | - | CASSWGDSQETQYF | TGTGCCAGCAGCTGGGGGGACAGCCAAGAGACCCAGTACTTC
TRBJ2-7 | - | TRBV9 | TRBD1 | CASSRNGQGDYEQYF | TGTGCCAGCAGCCGAAACGGACAGGGGGATTACGAGCAGTACTTC
TRBJ1-1 | - | TRBV19 | TRBD1 | CASSNPRQGSTEAFF | TGTGCCAGTAGTAACCCGAGACAGGGGAGCACTGAAGCTTTCTTT
TRBJ2-1 | - | TRBV6-5 | - | CASSQRTAYNEQFF | TGTGCCAGCAGTCAACGGACAGCCTACAATGAGCAGTTCTTC
TRBJ2-5 | - | TRBV5-6 | TRBD2 | CASSLGLAGGRETQYF | TGTGCCAGCAGCTTAGGACTAGCGGGGGGTCGGGAGACCCAGTACTTC
TRBJ1-6 | - | TRBV6-4 | TRBD1 | CASSEGTGWSPLHF | TGTGCCAGCAGTGAGGGGACAGGGTGGTCACCCCTCCACTTT
TRBJ2-6 | - | TRBV11-2 | TRBD2 | CASSGSGGPSGANVLTF | TGTGCCAGCAGCGGTAGCGGGGGACCCTCTGGGGCCAACGTCCTGACTTTC
TRBJ2-1 | - | TRBV7-6 | - | CASKGGLPYNEQFF | TGTGCCAGCAAGGGGGGGCTTCCATACAATGAGCAGTTCTTC
TRBJ2-1 | - | TRBV4-1 | - | CASSQDIGNEQFF | TGCGCCAGCAGCCAAGATATCGGCAATGAGCAGTTCTTC
TRBJ1-5 | - | TRBV28 | TRBD1 | CASGSLQGSNQPQHF | TGTGCCAGCGGGTCCCTACAGGGGAGCAATCAGCCCCAGCATTTT
TRBJ2-7 | once | TRBV13 | - | CASSASGGGKYEQYF | TGTGCCAGCAGCGCCTCGGGTGGAGGAAAATACGAGCAGTACTTC
TRBJ1-2 | few | TRBV29-1 | - | CSVVGSQGFVGYTF | TGCAGCGTTGTGGGATCACAGGGATTCGTCGGCTACACCTTC
TRBJ2-7 | - | TRBV27 | TRBD2 | CASSSFTGTSGGRYEQYF | TGTGCCAGCAGTTCGTTCACCGGGACTAGCGGGGGTCGTTACGAGCAGTACTTC
TRBJ2-1 | - | TRBV7-9 | TRBD1 | CASSLPRDRGVYNEQFF | TGTGCCAGCAGCTTACCTCGGGACAGGGGGGTCTACAATGAGCAGTTCTTC
TRBJ1-6 | - | TRBV10-3 | - | CAITSDSHNSPLHF | TGTGCCATCACTTCAGACAGCCATAATTCACCCCTCCACTTT
TRBJ1-2 | - | TRBV5-1 | TRBD1 | CASSLMRGRGYGYTF | TGCGCCAGCAGCTTAATGAGGGGGCGCGGCTATGGCTACACCTTC
TRBJ2-7 | - | TRBV10-1 | TRBD1 | CASSAGQGTYEQYF | TGCGCCAGCAGTGCGGGACAGGGGACCTACGAGCAGTACTTC
TRBJ1-2 | - | TRBV5-4 | - | CASSLGSGVEGYTF | TGTGCCAGCAGCTTAGGGTCAGGGGTTGAGGGCTACACCTTC
TRBJ1-1 | once | TRBV6-5 | - | CASSAHRVRAEAFF | TGTGCCAGCAGTGCGCACAGGGTTAGGGCTGAAGCTTTCTTT
TRBJ1-2 | - | TRBV5-4 | TRBD1 | CASTLGQGALLGYGYTF | TGTGCCAGCACCCTAGGACAGGGGGCGTTACTCGGCTATGGCTACACCTTC
TRBJ2-2 | - | TRBV7-2 | TRBD2 | CASSLLGGGATGELFF | TGTGCCAGCAGCCTACTAGGCGGGGGGGCCACCGGGGAGCTGTTTTTT
TRBJ1-3 | - | TRBV4-1 | TRBD1 | CASSQPTGGETYQFSGNTIYF | TGCGCCAGCAGCCAACCGACAGGGGGCGAGACGTACCAATTCTCTGGAAACACCATATATTTT
TRBJ2-7 | medium-sized | TRBV6-6 | - | CASTLGGEQYF | TGTGCCAGCACCCTGGGGGGCGAGCAGTACTTC
TRBJ2-3 | - | TRBV5-6 | TRBD2 | CASSLGLAVADTQYF | TGTGCCAGCAGCCTAGGACTAGCGGTTGCAGATACGCAGTATTTT
TRBJ2-1 | - | TRBV7-9 | TRBD1 | CASSSTGDEQFF | TGTGCCAGCAGCTCGACAGGGGATGAGCAGTTCTTC
TRBJ1-3 | - | TRBV7-9 | - | CASSLGGTSGNTIYF | TGTGCCAGCAGCTTGGGCGGGACCTCTGGAAACACCATATATTTT
TRBJ1-3 | - | TRBV9 | - | CASSVGGNGGTGNTIYF | TGTGCCAGCAGCGTAGGAGGTAACGGAGGGACTGGAAACACCATATATTTT
TRBJ2-5 | - | TRBV7-8 | TRBD2 | CASSAAGVQETQYF | TGTGCCAGCAGCGCAGCGGGGGTCCAAGAGACCCAGTACTTC
TRBJ2-3 | - | TRBV4-1 | - | CASSQDWALAADTQYF | TGCGCCAGCAGCCAAGATTGGGCGCTAGCTGCAGATACGCAGTATTTT
TRBJ1-2 | - | TRBV7-2 | TRBD1 | CASNPGTADNYGYTF | TGTGCCAGCAACCCCGGGACAGCCGACAACTATGGCTACACCTTC
TRBJ1-1 | - | TRBV7-9 | - | CASSLDRGAFF | TGTGCCAGCAGCCTAGACCGGGGAGCTTTCTTT
TRBJ1-1 | - | TRBV27 | - | CASSPMVVAGNTEAFF | TGTGCCAGCAGTCCGATGGTAGTGGCAGGGAACACTGAAGCTTTCTTT
TRBJ1-4 | - | TRBV13 | TRBD1 | CASSSQGAVEKLFF | TGTGCCAGCAGCTCCCAGGGGGCGGTTGAAAAACTGTTTTTT
TRBJ2-3 | - | TRBV5-4 | - | CASSLVSGLGPTDTQYF | TGTGCCAGCAGCTTGGTTTCCGGTTTGGGGCCCACAGATACGCAGTATTTT
TRBJ1-1 | - | TRBV9 | - | CASSVGPPGKNTEAFF | TGTGCCAGCAGCGTAGGACCCCCGGGAAAGAACACTGAAGCTTTCTTT
TRBJ1-1 | - | TRBV9 | TRBD1 | CASSARQGIANTEAFF | TGTGCCAGCAGCGCTAGACAGGGAATAGCGAACACTGAAGCTTTCTTT
TRBJ2-7 | - | TRBV7-9 | - | CASSYGEAEQYF | TGTGCCAGCAGCTACGGGGAGGCTGAGCAGTACTTC
TRBJ1-1 | - | TRBV7-9 | TRBD1 | CATLGQGNTEAFF | TGTGCCACGCTGGGACAGGGGAACACTGAAGCTTTCTTT
TRBJ2-2 | - | TRBV7-7 | TRBD1 | CASSLGQGANTGELFF | TGTGCTAGCAGCTTGGGACAGGGAGCGAACACCGGGGAGCTGTTTTTT